This T cell receptor (beta chain) appears in the sequencing data of a study of shared T cell receptors in the human thymus. Only in-frame clones appear in the TCRdb table, and some are missing; sequencing was by immunoSEQ multiplex PCR. The sample has about 540,000 clones, 75% to 85% seen once. Trimming cost V 4 bases and J 1 base, with 15 bases left between them. The CDR3 has 16 amino acids. Per the germline V gene, CDR1 is SGHDT and CDR2 is YYEEEE. The data also belong to a second study, concerning human thymus T cells. This second report adds: Usage of V and J genes appeared biased in thymic and blood repertoires.

The clonotype comes from a boy in the first two years of life with a congenital heart defect. Sequencing was performed on thymocytes. The chain combines TRBV5-6 with TRBJ2-1, with D possibly being TRBD1 (6 bases). The CDR3 DNA follows: TGTGCCAGCAGCGCTAAAGGGGGATGGTCCTACAATGAGCAGTTCTTC. It codes for CASSAKGGWSYNEQFF.